A selection of T cell receptor beta chains follows, all from one sample in a study of shared clonotypes between healthy human individuals. The protocol was immunoSEQ multiplex PCR, while the TCRdb copy is restricted to in-frame clones and leaves out a portion. The sample records approximately 2.3 million clones, roughly 93% being singletons. Input material: naive CD4+ T cells from PBMCs. Source of these receptors: a man aged 18-30 years in good health. Some clones in this sample may be carry-over from other donors' samples. CDR3s include the opening cysteine and the closing phenylalanine or tryptophan. The D gene is left open where the match is weak. Rows may omit the clone size; those that give it use once, few, many or a size class.

d_call	clone_size	j_call	v_call	cdr3_nt	cdr3_aa
.	once	TRBJ2-7	TRBV5-1	TGCGCCAGCAGCTTGGCCACTGGCAGGGGCGCTCTACAGTACTTC	CASSLATGRGALQYF
TRBD1	.	TRBJ2-1	TRBV6-1	TGTGCCAGCAGTGGCCGACAGGGAGACTCCTACAATGAGCAGTTCTTC	CASSGRQGDSYNEQFF
.	.	TRBJ1-5	TRBV5-1	TGCGCCAGCAGCTCCGATAGCAATCAGCCCCAGCATTTT	CASSSDSNQPQHF
.	.	TRBJ2-6	TRBV7-2	TGTGCCAGCAGCTTGACCGGTGGGGCCAACGTCCTGACTTTC	CASSLTGGANVLTF
.	.	TRBJ1-3	TRBV5-1	TGCGCCAGCAGCTTGGGCAGTATAACAGGAAACACCATATATTTT	CASSLGSITGNTIYF
.	once	TRBJ2-3	TRBV7-2	TGTGCCAGCAGCTTAGGTGACTGGCCCACAGATACGCAGTATTTT	CASSLGDWPTDTQYF
.	.	TRBJ2-5	TRBV5-6	TGTGCCAGCAGCCAGGGGACGGGGGCTCGGGTGGAGACCCAGTACTTC	CASSQGTGARVETQYF
.	once	TRBJ2-7	TRBV5-1	TGCGCCAGCAGCTTTGGTCACGGGTACGAGCAGTACTTC	CASSFGHGYEQYF
.	once	TRBJ2-7	TRBV29-1	TGCAGCGTCGGGGGGGGACAGGGCTCCTACGAGCAGTACTTC	CSVGGGQGSYEQYF
.	.	TRBJ2-7	TRBV4-2	TGTGCCAGCAGCCAAGGGGACGGGGGCGGTTACGAGCAGTACTTC	CASSQGDGGGYEQYF
.	.	TRBJ2-5	TRBV18	TGTGCCAGCTCACTCGGGGTGTGGCAAGAGACCCAGTACTTC	CASSLGVWQETQYF
TRBD2	once	TRBJ2-5	TRBV5-1	TGCGCCAGCAGCTCCGGGGACTACCTAAGGACCCAGTACTTC	CASSSGDYLRTQYF
.	.	TRBJ2-2	TRBV6-6	TGTGCCAGCAGTTACTCGGGGGGCCCATATGGCGGGGAGCTGTTTTTT	CASSYSGGPYGGELFF
TRBD2	.	TRBJ2-2	TRBV5-4	TGTGCCAGCAGCTCGTTAGCGGGCGGGGAGCTGTTTTTT	CASSSLAGGELFF
TRBD2	.	TRBJ2-7	TRBV11-2	TGTGCCAGCAGACGAACTAGCGCAAGCTCCTACGAGCAGTACTTC	CASRRTSASSYEQYF
TRBD2	.	TRBJ2-1	TRBV5-4	TGTGCCAGCAGCTTTGGACTAGCGGGAGCCTACAATGAGCAGTTCTTC	CASSFGLAGAYNEQFF
TRBD1	.	TRBJ2-5	TRBV20-1	TGCAGTGCTCCTACGCCGGACAGGGGCTACTTC	CSAPTPDRGYF
.	.	TRBJ2-3	TRBV5-1	TGCGCCAGCAGCCAAGGTTCCGCAGATACGCAGTATTTT	CASSQGSADTQYF
TRBD1	.	TRBJ2-7	TRBV30	TGTGCCTGGAGTGGAACCGGGACAGGGGACGAGCAGTACTTC	CAWSGTGTGDEQYF
TRBD2	.	TRBJ2-7	TRBV28	TGTGCCAGCAGTGGCTCTAGCGGACCCTACGAGCAGTACTTC	CASSGSSGPYEQYF
TRBD1	.	TRBJ1-2	TRBV5-4	TGTGCCAGCAGCTTCGACAGGGGGCTAGATGGCTACACCTTC	CASSFDRGLDGYTF
TRBD1	.	TRBJ2-1	TRBV5-1	TGCGCCAGCAGCCCGGGACAGGTGAGCTCCTACAATGAGCAGTTCTTC	CASSPGQVSSYNEQFF
TRBD2	.	TRBJ2-1	TRBV27	TGTGCCAGCAGTTTTTGGGTGACTAGCGGTTCTGTGAGCTCCTACAATGAGCAGTTCTTC	CASSFWVTSGSVSSYNEQFF
TRBD1	.	TRBJ1-2	TRBV5-1	TGCGCCAGCAGCTTGGAGGGCAGGGGGTCGCACTATGGCTACACCTTC	CASSLEGRGSHYGYTF
TRBD2	.	TRBJ2-1	TRBV27	TGTGCCAGCAGTTTCCTGGGACTAGCGGGCGATCCCGGGAATGAGCAGTTCTTC	CASSFLGLAGDPGNEQFF
.	.	TRBJ2-3	TRBV30	TGTGCCTGGAGTGTAGGACAGCCGGGCACAGATACGCAGTATTTT	CAWSVGQPGTDTQYF
TRBD1	.	TRBJ2-5	TRBV6-5	TGTGCCAGCAGTCAACTCACAGGGGGAAAAGAGACCCAGTACTTC	CASSQLTGGKETQYF
.	.	TRBJ2-7	TRBV28	TGTGCCAGCGGGGGGGCTCGGACAGGGAATATCAACGAGCAGTACTTC	CASGGARTGNINEQYF
TRBD2	.	TRBJ2-3	TRBV10-2	TGCGCCACACTAGCGGGAGGCCTTCGGGGCACAGATACGCAGTATTTT	CATLAGGLRGTDTQYF
TRBD2	.	TRBJ2-5	TRBV7-3	TGTGCCAGCAGCTCACGGACTAGCGGAAAAGAGACCCAGTACTTC	CASSSRTSGKETQYF
.	once	TRBJ2-2	TRBV20-1	TGCAGTGCCCCTCGGGGGGAGCTGTTTTTT	CSAPRGELFF
TRBD1	.	TRBJ1-4	TRBV28	TGTGCCAGCAGTCTATCCGGGACAGGGTATGAAAAACTGTTTTTT	CASSLSGTGYEKLFF
.	.	TRBJ1-3	TRBV6-5	TGTGCCAGCAGCCGAGGACTCCCCTCTGGAAACACCATATATTTT	CASSRGLPSGNTIYF
TRBD2	.	TRBJ2-3	TRBV7-9	TGTGCCAGCAGCTTAACCCTCAGCACTAGCGGGAGAAAGACAGATACGCAGTATTTT	CASSLTLSTSGRKTDTQYF
.	.	TRBJ2-3	TRBV11-2	TGTGCCAGCAGCTTAGTCTTGCGGAGCACAGATACGCAGTATTTT	CASSLVLRSTDTQYF
.	.	TRBJ2-7	TRBV2	TGTGCCAGCAATAAGGGGTCGACCTCCTACGAGCAGTACTTC	CASNKGSTSYEQYF
.	.	TRBJ2-1	TRBV6-5	TGTGCCAGCAGCCTCGACCCCGGTAGGGGCAATGAGCAGTTCTTC	CASSLDPGRGNEQFF
TRBD2	.	TRBJ2-6	TRBV5-4	TGTGCCAGCAGCCCCAGCGGGAGGGCCTCAGGGGCCAACGTCCTGACTTTC	CASSPSGRASGANVLTF
TRBD1	.	TRBJ1-2	TRBV19	TGTGCCAGTAGCACGACAGGGGAGGACTATGGCTACACCTTC	CASSTTGEDYGYTF
.	.	TRBJ2-1	TRBV4-1	TGCGCCAGCAGCCACCCAGTTCCGAGCTCCTACAATGAGCAGTTCTTC	CASSHPVPSSYNEQFF
.	.	TRBJ2-1	TRBV6-5	TGTGCCAGCAGTCTCTACAATGAGCAGTTCTTC	CASSLYNEQFF